This TCR beta chain stems from a study of sequential checkpoint blockade in melanoma. Across the whole study: TCRβ was sequenced from DNA of about a hundred pretreatment tumors.

Treatment: randomized to nivolumab then ipilimumab (arm A) or the reverse (arm B). None of the patients previously received DNA-damaging chemotherapy. This clone was seen at least ten times. Its cognate antigen is unknown. The study's findings and limits: Patients with week-13 increases in T-cell fraction and clonality benefited about 30 times more often.

The J segment lost 3 bases and the V segment lost 4 bases, leaving 3 bases of the junction unmatched. This CDR3 region has 14 residues. In germline, CDR1 is MNHGY, CDR2 SAAAGT. The data were produced by immunoSEQ multiplex PCR, yet TCRdb's version contains in-frame clones alone and is incomplete. The sample includes 3,400 or so clones, about a sixth of them seen just once. This sequence originates from a human donor with melanoma. The chain couples TRBV6-8 to TRBJ2-7, with 10 bases matching TRBD2. Sequenced here: tumor tissue (inferred from file names), sampled from a patient given nivolumab and ipilimumab in sequence. The CDR3 here is CASSSWTSGYEQYF. DNA for the CDR3: TGTGCCAGCAGTTCATGGACTAGCGGCTACGAGCAGTACTTC.